The 12 T cell receptor beta chains given below trace back to one sample, sequenced in a study of radiotherapy plus CTLA-4 blockade in lung cancer. Using immunoSEQ multiplex PCR, the repertoire was profiled, and TCRdb retains in-frame clones only, with some absent. The table includes about 55,000 clones, around 80% detected once. Sequencing was performed on peripheral blood, taken from a patient treated with radiotherapy plus ipilimumab. These receptors all stem from a human donor with non-small cell lung cancer whose response to radiotherapy plus ipilimumab could not be evaluated.

This sequence joins TRBV28 and TRBJ2-5; 10 bases line up with TRBD1. Germline CDR1 and CDR2: MDHEN and SYDVKM. The CDR3 consists of 16 residues. Trimming removed 6 bases from V and 5 bases from J; junction bases left unmatched: 12. The CDR3 loop reads CASSSKPGQGSETQYF. CDR3 sequence (DNA): TGTGCCAGCAGCTCAAAACCGGGACAGGGGTCCGAGACCCAGTACTTC. The entire variable domain, with the rest obtained from reference TRBV28 and TRBJ2-5, is as follows: DVKVTQSSRYLVKRTGEKVFLECVQDMDHENMFWYRQDPGLGLRLIYFSYDVKMKEKGDIPEGYSVSREKKERFSLILESASTNQTSMYLCASSSKPGQGSETQYFGPGTRLLVL.

The rearrangement links TRBV18 to TRBJ1-2; D is perhaps TRBD1 (6 bases). V was trimmed by 2 bases and J by 11 bases, leaving 15 bases between them. This CDR3 comprises 13 residues. From germline, CDR1 is KGHSH and CDR2 LQKENI. The CDR3 coding sequence is TGTGCCAGCTCACCAGCTGGGGGCCCGACATACACCTTC. Translated, it gives CASSPAGGPTYTF. Combining the CDR3 with reference TRBV18 and TRBJ1-2 gives the whole variable domain NAGVMQNPRHLVRRRGQEARLRCSPMKGHSHVYWYRQLPEEGLKFMVYLQKENIIDESGMPKERFSAEFPKEGPSILRIQQVVRGDSAAYFCASSPAGGPTYTFGSGTRLTVV.

This clone was detected only once. The CDR3 nucleotides read TGTGCCAGCAGCCCGGGGGGGCTTCTCTACAATGAGCAGTTCTTC. It encodes CASSPGGLLYNEQFF. This chain uses TRBV7-2 with TRBJ2-1; 8 nucleotides match TRBD2. CDR3 length: 15 residues. Germline loops: CDR1 SGHTA, CDR2 FQGNSA. V was pared by 5 bases and J by 3 bases, with 6 bases of the junction left unmatched.

The chain couples TRBV30 to TRBJ2-7, with a weak D call TRBD1 (7 bases). Trimming removed 6 bases from V and 1 base from J, with 16 bases in between. The germline CDR1 and CDR2 sequences are GTSNPN and SVGIG (reference sequence). CDR3 length: 14 residues. The CDR3 DNA reads TGTGCCTGCCTCACGACAGGGACTTCCTACGAGCAGTACTTC. Amino acids: CACLTTGTSYEQYF.

The chain uses TRBV2 and TRBJ2-7; 7 bases are shared with TRBD1. CDR3 length: 13 amino acids. Germline lookup yields CDR1 SNHLY and CDR2 FYNNEI. With V trimmed by 9 bases and J by 3 bases, 8 bases remained unmatched. CDR3 sequence: CASTGDLFYEQYF. The DNA of the CDR3 is TGTGCCAGTACAGGGGATTTATTCTACGAGCAGTACTTC.

The V gene is TRBV5-1, the J gene TRBJ2-5; 9 positions match TRBD2. The assigned J gene may be wrong: the sequence end matches TRBJ2-7 better. Germline V CDR1 and CDR2: SGHRS, YFSETQ. This CDR3 has 15 amino acids. The CDR3 loop is CASSLSGGPAYEQYF. Here the CDR3 DNA reads TGCGCCAGCAGCTTGAGCGGGGGGCCGGCCTACGAGCAGTACTTC.

This sequence joins TRBV2 and TRBJ2-5; possibly TRBD1 for D (5 bases). The end of the DNA is better explained by TRBJ2-7, so the J call may be wrong. CDR1 SNHLY and CDR2 FYNNEI come from the germline V gene. CDR3 length equals 15 residues. CDR3 sequence: CASSGDSRQGYEQYF. In nucleotides, the CDR3 is TGTGCCAGCAGTGGCGACAGTCGTCAGGGCTACGAGCAGTACTTC.

This chain links TRBV5-5 with TRBJ2-5; maybe TRBD1 (5 bases). The V gene lost 1 base and the J gene lost 2 bases, with 9 bases spanning the gap. This CDR3 spans 14 amino acids. Germline CDR1 and CDR2: SGHKS and YYEKEE (reference sequence). The CDR3 loop is CASSLRWTQETQYF. The CDR3, as DNA: TGTGCCAGCAGCTTGAGATGGACACAAGAGACCCAGTACTTC.

V and J are TRBV6-6 and TRBJ1-2, with D perhaps TRBD1 (6 bases). CDR3 size: 15 residues. The germline V and J ends were trimmed by 0 bases and 4 bases, with 12 bases remaining between them. Germline loops: CDR1 MNHNY, CDR2 SVGAGI (reference sequence). As DNA, the CDR3 is TGTGCCAGCAGTTACTCGAACAGGGCGGGCTATGGCTACACCTTC. Its protein is CASSYSNRAGYGYTF.

The chain has TRBV4-1 and TRBJ1-2; D gene unclear. The V gene lost 1 base and the J gene lost 1 base, with 13 bases spanning the gap. The CDR3 has 16 residues. Germline V CDR1 and CDR2: MGHRA, YSYEKL. DNA for the CDR3: TGCGCCAGCAGCCAAGGAGCGAGGCGGTATAACTATGGCTACACCTTC. Translated: CASSQGARRYNYGYTF.

The CDR3 DNA follows: TGTGCCAGCAGCTTGGGACAGGGGTACACTGAAGCTTTCTTT. Amino acid sequence: CASSLGQGYTEAFF. The genes are TRBV7-2 and TRBJ1-1; 10 bases are a match to TRBD1. The CDR3 contains 14 residues. Germline CDR1 reads SGHTA; CDR2 reads FQGNSA. The V gene end was trimmed by 3 bases and the J gene end by 3 bases; junction bases not matched to a gene: 1.

The CDR3 DNA sequence: TGTGCCAGCAGCTTCACGGGGACAGGGGAGGAAGAGACCCAGTACTTC. Translated, it gives CASSFTGTGEEETQYF. V is TRBV5-6 and J is TRBJ2-5; 10 bases are a match to TRBD1. The CDR3 is 16 amino acids. The junction had 7 bases not matched to a gene; V was cut back by 2 bases and J by 3 bases. CDR1 and CDR2 from the germline V gene are SGHDT and YYEEEE.